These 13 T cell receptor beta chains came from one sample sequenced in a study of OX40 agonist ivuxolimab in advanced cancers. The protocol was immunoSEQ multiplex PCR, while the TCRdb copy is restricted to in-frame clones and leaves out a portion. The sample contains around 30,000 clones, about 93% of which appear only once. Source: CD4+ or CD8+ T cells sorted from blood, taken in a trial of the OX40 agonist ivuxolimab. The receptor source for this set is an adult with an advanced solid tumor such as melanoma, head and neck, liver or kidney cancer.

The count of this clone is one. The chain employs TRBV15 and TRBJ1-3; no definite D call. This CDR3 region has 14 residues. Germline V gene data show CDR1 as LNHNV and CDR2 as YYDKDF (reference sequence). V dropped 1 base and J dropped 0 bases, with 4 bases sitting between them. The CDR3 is CATSRGSSGNTIYF. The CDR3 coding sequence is TGTGCCACCAGCAGAGGATCCTCTGGAAACACCATATATTTT.

CDR3 residues: CASSTDSYSNYGYTF. The CDR3 bases are TGTGCCAGCAGCACAGACAGTTATTCTAACTATGGCTACACCTTC. V usage is TRBV5-6 and J usage is TRBJ1-2; a possible D gene is TRBD1 (5 bases). Germline assignment: CDR1 SGHDT and CDR2 YYEEEE. The V end was cut by 4 bases, the J end by 0 bases, with 13 bases between. There are 15 residues in the CDR3.

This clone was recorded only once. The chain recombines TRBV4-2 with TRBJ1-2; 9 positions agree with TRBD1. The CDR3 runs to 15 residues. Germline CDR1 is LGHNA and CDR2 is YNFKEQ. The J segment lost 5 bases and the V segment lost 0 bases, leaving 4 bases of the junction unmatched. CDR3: CASSQDDRGGYGYTF. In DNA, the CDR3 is TGTGCCAGCAGCCAAGACGACAGGGGGGGATATGGCTACACCTTC.

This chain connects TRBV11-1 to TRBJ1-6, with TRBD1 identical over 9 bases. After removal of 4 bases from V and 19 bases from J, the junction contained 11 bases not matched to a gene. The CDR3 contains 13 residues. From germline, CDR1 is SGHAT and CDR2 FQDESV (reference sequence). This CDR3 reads CASSWTNRDREHF. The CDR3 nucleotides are TGTGCCAGCAGCTGGACAAACCGGGACAGGGAGCACTTT.

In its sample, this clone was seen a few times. The CDR3 loop is CATSRGEWGTQETQYF. In DNA form, the CDR3 reads TGTGCCACCAGCAGGGGAGAGTGGGGAACCCAAGAGACCCAGTACTTC. The V call is TRBV15, the J call TRBJ2-5; tentative D call: TRBD2 (5 bases). The V and J ends lost 3 bases and 1 base respectively, with 15 bases between them. CDR3 length: 16 residues. Germline CDR1 reads LNHNV; CDR2 reads YYDKDF (reference sequence).

The CDR3 coding sequence is TGCGCCAGCAGTGAGCAGGGAGGGAATCAGCCCCAGCATTTT. Protein: CASSEQGGNQPQHF. The chain uses TRBV10-2 and TRBJ1-5, with D perhaps matching TRBD1 (5 bases). Germline lookup yields CDR1 WSHSY and CDR2 SAAADI. The CDR3 covers 14 residues. With 2 bases removed from V and 4 bases from J, the gap between germline ends came to 9 bases.

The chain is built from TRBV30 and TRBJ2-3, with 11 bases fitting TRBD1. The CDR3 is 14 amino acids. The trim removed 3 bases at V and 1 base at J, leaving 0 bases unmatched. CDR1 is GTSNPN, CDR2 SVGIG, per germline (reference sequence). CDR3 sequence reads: CAWRDRGRTDTQYF. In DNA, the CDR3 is TGTGCCTGGAGGGACAGGGGGCGCACAGATACGCAGTATTTT.

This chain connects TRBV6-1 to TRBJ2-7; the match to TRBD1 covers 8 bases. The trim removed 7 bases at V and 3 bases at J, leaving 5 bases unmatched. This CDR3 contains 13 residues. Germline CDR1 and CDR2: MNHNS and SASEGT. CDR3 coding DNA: TGTGCCAGCATGGCGGGACAGGTCTACGAGCAGTACTTC. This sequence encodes CASMAGQVYEQYF.

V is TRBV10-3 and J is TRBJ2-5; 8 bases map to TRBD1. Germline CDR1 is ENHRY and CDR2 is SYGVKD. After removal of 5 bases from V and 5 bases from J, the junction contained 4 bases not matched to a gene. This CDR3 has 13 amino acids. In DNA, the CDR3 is TGTGCCATCAGTCAGGGGGCTCGGGAGACCCAGTACTTC. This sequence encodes CAISQGARETQYF.

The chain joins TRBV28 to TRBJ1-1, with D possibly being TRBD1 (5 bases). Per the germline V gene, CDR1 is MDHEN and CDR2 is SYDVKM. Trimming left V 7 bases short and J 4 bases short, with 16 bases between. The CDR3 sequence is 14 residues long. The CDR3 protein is CASIQLLGVTEAFF. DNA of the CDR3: TGTGCCAGCATACAGTTATTGGGGGTCACTGAAGCTTTCTTT.

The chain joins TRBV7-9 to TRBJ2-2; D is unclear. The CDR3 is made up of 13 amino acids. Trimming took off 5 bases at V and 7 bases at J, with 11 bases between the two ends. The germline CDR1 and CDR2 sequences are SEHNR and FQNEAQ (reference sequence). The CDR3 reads CASSKIEVGELFF. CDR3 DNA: TGTGCCAGCAGCAAGATTGAGGTCGGGGAGCTGTTTTTT.

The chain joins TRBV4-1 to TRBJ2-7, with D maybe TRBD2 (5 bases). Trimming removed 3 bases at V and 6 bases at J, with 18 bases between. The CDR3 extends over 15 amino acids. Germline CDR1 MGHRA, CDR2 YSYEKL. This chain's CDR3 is CASSQEVVIEAEQYF. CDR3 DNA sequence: TGCGCCAGCAGCCAGGAGGTGGTGATCGAGGCCGAGCAGTACTTC.

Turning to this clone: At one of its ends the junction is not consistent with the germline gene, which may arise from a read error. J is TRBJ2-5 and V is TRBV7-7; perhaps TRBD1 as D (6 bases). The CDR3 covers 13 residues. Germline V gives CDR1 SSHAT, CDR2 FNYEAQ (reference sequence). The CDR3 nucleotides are TGTGCTAGCAGCCAGGACAGCCAAGAGACCCAGTACTTC. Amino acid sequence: CASSQDSQETQYF.